Listed here is a single TCR beta chain. The antigen is undetermined. These data are taken from a study of CD8+CD57+ T cells in acquired aplastic anemia. Study at large: Sorted CD4+ plus CD8+ cells gave DNA averaging around 3 ug. General study results and limits: Between patients and controls, CD8+ Simpson's diversity did not vary significantly. Shared by patients and controls, just under 30 CD8+ CDR3s were abundant in patients.

CDR3 length: 12 residues. The V end was cut by 7 bases, the J end by 1 base, with 7 bases between. Germline V gives CDR1 MNHEY, CDR2 SVGAGI. Genomic DNA, the template, was used for profiling of the TCR beta VDJ and CDR3. One entry per CDR3 protein, called by TCRdb with MiXCR from the reads. The top ten hold about 43% of the sample, which has 150,000 to 200,000 distinct CDR3 sequences, about 64% seen once. Sequencing was performed on sorted CD4+, CD8+, or CD8+CD57+ T cells (not recorded which) from PBMCs. The receptor comes from a human donor with severe aplastic anemia or a healthy control (not recorded which). The V call is TRBV6-5, the J call TRBJ1-1; no clear D gene. The CDR3 DNA sequence: TGTGCCAGCAAGAGCGGGAACACTGAAGCTTTCTTT. Amino acid sequence: CASKSGNTEAFF.